This T cell receptor beta chain appears in the sequencing data of a study of blood T cell repertoires in COVID-19. TCRdb's table, derived via immunoSEQ multiplex PCR, lists solely in-frame clones and lacks some. The repertoire consists of more than 200,000 clones, with approximately 89% occurring once and the leading ten covering less than 4%. CDR1 is MGHRA and CDR2 is YSYEKL in the germline V gene. The CDR3 is 14 amino acids. Trimming removed 2 bases from V and 6 bases from J; junction bases left unmatched: 6. V gene TRBV4-1 combines with J gene TRBJ1-2; TRBD1 agrees at 7 bases. The sequence was collected from a woman aged 30 to 39 with acute COVID-19. The sequencing sample was made of PBMCs or T cells enriched from blood (not recorded which). The CDR3 nucleotides are TGCGCCAGCAGCCAAAGGCCTGACAGGGATGGCTACACCTTC. Amino acid sequence: CASSQRPDRDGYTF.